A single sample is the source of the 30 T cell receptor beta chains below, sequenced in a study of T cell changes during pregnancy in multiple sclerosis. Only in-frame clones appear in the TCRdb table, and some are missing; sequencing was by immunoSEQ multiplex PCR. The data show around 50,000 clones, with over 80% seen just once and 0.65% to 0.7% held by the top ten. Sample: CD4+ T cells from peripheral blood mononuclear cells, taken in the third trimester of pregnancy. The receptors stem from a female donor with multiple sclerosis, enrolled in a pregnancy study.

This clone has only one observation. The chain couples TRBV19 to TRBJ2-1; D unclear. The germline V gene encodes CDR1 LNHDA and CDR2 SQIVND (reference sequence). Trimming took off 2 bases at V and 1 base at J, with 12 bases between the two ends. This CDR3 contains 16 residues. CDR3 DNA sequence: TGTGCCAGTAGTATACTACAGCCCTCATCCTACAATGAGCAGTTCTTC. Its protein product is CASSILQPSSYNEQFF. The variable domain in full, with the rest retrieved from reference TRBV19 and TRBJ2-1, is DGGITQSPKYLFRKEGQNVTLSCEQNLNHDAMYWYRQDPGQGLRLIYYSQIVNDFQKGDIAEGYSVSREKKESFPLTVTSAQKNPTAFYLCASSILQPSSYNEQFFGPGTRLTVL.

CDR3 sequence (DNA): TGTGCCAGCAGCTCCAGGACTAGCGGGAGATCGCAGTACTTC. It specifies CASSSRTSGRSQYF. This chain joins TRBV5-6 and TRBJ2-7, with TRBD2 matching 13 bases. Germline assignment: CDR1 SGHDT and CDR2 YYEEEE. This CDR3 region has 14 residues. Germline trimming cut 3 bases from V and 9 bases from J; bases unmatched to any gene: 6.

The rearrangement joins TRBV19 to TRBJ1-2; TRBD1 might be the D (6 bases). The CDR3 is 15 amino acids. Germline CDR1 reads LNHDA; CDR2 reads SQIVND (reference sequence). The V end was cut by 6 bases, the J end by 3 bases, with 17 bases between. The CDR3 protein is CASRPTGLNHYGYTF. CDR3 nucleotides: TGTGCCAGTAGGCCGACAGGCCTAAATCACTATGGCTACACCTTC.

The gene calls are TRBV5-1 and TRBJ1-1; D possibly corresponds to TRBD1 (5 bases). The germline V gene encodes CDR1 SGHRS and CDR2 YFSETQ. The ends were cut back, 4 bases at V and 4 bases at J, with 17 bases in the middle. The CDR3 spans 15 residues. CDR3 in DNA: TGCGCCAGCAGCGGTCTTACAGGACCGGGCACTGAAGCTTTCTTT. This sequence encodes CASSGLTGPGTEAFF.

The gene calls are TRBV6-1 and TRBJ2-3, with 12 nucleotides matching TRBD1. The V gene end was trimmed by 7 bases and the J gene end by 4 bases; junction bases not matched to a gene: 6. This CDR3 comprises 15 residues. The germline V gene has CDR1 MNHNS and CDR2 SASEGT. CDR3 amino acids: CASIRDRGPSDTQYF. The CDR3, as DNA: TGTGCCAGCATCCGGGACAGGGGGCCCTCAGATACGCAGTATTTT.

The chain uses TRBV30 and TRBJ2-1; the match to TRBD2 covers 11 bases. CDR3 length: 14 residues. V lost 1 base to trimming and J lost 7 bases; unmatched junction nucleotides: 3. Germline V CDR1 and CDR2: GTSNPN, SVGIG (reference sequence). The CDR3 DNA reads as TGTGCCTGGAGTGCGGGACTAGCGGATAATGAGCAGTTCTTC. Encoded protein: CAWSAGLADNEQFF.

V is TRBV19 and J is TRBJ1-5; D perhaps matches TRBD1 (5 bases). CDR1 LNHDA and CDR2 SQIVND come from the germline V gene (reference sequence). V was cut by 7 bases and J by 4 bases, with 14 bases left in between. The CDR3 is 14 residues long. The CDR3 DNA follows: TGTGCCAGTATTCGCGAGGGGAGGAATCAGCCCCAGCATTTT. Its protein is CASIREGRNQPQHF.

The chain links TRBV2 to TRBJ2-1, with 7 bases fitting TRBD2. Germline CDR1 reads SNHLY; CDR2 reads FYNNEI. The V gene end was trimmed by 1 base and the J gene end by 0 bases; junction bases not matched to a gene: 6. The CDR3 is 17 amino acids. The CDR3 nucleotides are TGTGCCAGCAGTGAAGATCTGGGGACTACCTCCTACAATGAGCAGTTCTTC. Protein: CASSEDLGTTSYNEQFF.

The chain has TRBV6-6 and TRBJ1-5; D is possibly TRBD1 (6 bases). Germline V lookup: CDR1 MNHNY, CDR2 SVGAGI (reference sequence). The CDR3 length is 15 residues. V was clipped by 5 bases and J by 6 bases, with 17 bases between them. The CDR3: CASSPGTLGGQPQHF. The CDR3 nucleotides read TGTGCCAGCAGTCCCGGGACACTTGGGGGTCAGCCCCAGCATTTT.

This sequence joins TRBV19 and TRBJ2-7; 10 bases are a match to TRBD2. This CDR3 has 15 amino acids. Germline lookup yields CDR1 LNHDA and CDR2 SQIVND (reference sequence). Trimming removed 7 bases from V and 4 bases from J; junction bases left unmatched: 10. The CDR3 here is CASTPGRAGGYEQYF. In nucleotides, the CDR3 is TGTGCCAGTACCCCCGGGCGAGCGGGAGGGTACGAGCAGTACTTC.

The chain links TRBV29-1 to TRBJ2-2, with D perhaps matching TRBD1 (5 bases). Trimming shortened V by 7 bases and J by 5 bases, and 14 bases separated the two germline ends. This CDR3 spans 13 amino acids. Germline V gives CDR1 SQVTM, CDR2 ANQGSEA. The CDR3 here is CSAKTVATGELFF. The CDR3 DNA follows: TGCAGCGCAAAGACAGTCGCGACCGGGGAGCTGTTTTTT.

CDR3 amino acids: CASSLERLGTGELFF. The CDR3 DNA is TGCGCCAGCAGCTTGGAAAGACTCGGGACCGGGGAGCTGTTTTTT. This chain connects TRBV5-1 to TRBJ2-2; D ambiguous. V was pared by 0 bases and J by 5 bases, with 11 bases between. The germline V gene has CDR1 SGHRS and CDR2 YFSETQ. This CDR3 is built from 15 residues.

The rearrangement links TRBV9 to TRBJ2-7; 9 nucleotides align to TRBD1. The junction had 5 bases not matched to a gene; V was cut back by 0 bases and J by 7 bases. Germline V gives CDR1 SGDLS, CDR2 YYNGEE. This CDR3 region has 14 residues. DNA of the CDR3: TGTGCCAGCAGCGTAGAGGACAGGGGAATGGAGCAGTACTTC. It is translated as CASSVEDRGMEQYF.

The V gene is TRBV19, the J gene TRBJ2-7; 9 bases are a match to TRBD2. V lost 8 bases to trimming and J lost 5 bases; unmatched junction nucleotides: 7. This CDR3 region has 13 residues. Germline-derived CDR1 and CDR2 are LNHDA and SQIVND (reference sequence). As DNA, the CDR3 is TGTGCCAGTGGGTTAGCGGGAGTAAACGAGCAGTACTTC. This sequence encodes CASGLAGVNEQYF.

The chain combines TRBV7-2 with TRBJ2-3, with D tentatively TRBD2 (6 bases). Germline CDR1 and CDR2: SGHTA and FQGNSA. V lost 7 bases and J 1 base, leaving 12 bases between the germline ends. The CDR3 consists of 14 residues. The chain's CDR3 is CASNLGGGTDTQYF. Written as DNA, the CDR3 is TGTGCCAGCAACCTCGGGGGAGGCACAGATACGCAGTATTTT.

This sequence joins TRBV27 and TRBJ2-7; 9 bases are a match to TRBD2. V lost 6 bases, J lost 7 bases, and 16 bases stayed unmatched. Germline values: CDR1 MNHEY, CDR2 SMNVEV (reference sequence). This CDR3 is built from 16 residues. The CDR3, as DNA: TGTGCCAGCAGCTTTGCTATGACTAGCGGAGTGGGGGAGCAGTACTTC. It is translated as CASSFAMTSGVGEQYF.

CDR3 sequence reads: CASSLPGRSSYEQYF. In DNA, the CDR3 is TGTGCCAGCAGCTTGCCGGGAAGGAGCTCCTACGAGCAGTACTTC. The genes are TRBV5-6 and TRBJ2-7; TRBD2 might be the D (5 bases). CDR3 length equals 15 residues. The V end was cut by 1 base, the J end by 0 bases, with 11 bases between. Germline CDR1 reads SGHDT; CDR2 reads YYEEEE.

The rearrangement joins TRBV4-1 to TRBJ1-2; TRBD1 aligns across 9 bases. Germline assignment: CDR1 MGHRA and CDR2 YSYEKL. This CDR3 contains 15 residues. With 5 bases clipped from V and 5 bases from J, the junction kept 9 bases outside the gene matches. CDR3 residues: CASSRDEGQGYGYTF. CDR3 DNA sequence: TGCGCCAGCAGCAGAGACGAGGGACAGGGATATGGCTACACCTTC.

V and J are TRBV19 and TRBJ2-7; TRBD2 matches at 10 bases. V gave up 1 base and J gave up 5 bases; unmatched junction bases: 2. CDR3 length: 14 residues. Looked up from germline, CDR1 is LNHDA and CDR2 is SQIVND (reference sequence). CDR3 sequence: CASSIGTSGDEQYF. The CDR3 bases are TGTGCCAGTAGTATAGGAACTAGCGGGGACGAGCAGTACTTC.

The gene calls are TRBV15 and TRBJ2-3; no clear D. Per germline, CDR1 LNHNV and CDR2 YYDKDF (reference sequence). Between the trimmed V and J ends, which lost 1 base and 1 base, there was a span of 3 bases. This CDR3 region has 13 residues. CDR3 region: CATSRGGTDTQYF. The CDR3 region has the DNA TGTGCCACCAGCAGAGGAGGCACAGATACGCAGTATTTT.

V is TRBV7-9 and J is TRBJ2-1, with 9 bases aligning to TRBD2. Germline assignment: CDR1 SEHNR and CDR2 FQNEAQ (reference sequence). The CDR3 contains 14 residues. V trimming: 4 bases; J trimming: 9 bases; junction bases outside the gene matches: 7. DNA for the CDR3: TGTGCCAGCAGCTCGGCGGGAGGGCCCGCTGAGCAGTTCTTC. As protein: CASSSAGGPAEQFF.

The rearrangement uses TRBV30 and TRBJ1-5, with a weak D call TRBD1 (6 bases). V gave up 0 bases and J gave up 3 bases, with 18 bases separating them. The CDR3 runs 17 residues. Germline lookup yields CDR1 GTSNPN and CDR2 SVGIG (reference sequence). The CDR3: CAWSVRGQILFNQPQHF. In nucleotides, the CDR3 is TGTGCCTGGAGTGTACGGGGACAAATTCTATTCAATCAGCCCCAGCATTTT.

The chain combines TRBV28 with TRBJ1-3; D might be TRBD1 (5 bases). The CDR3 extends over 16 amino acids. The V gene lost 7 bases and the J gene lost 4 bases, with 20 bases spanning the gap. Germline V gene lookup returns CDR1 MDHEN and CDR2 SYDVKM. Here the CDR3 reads CASNYSGLRSGNTIYF. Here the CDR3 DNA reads TGTGCCAGCAACTACTCAGGGCTCCGGTCCGGAAACACCATATATTTT.

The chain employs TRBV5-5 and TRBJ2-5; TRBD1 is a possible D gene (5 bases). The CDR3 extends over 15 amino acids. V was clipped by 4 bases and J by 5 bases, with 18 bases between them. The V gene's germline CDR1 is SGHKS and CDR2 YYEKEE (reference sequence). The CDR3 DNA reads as TGTGCCAGCAGCATCAACCCAGGGTTGTTGGAGACCCAGTACTTC. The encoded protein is CASSINPGLLETQYF.

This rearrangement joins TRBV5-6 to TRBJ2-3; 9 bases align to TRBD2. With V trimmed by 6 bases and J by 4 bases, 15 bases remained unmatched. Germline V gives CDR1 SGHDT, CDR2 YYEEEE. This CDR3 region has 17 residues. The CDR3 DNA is TGTGCCAGCATTCGGTTTAGCGGGGGTGTGGCCCCAGATACGCAGTATTTT. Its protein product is CASIRFSGGVAPDTQYF. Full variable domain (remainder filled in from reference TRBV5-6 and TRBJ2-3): DAGVTQSPTHLIKTRGQQVTLRCSPKSGHDTVSWYQQALGQGPQFIFQYYEEEERQRGNFPDRFSGHQFPNYSSELNVNALLLGDSALYLCASIRFSGGVAPDTQYFGPGTRLTVL.

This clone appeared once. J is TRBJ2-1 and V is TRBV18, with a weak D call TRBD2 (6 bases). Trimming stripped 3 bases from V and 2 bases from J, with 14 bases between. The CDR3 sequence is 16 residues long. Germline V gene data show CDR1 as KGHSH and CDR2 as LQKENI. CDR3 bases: TGTGCCAGCTCACCCTTTGGGGGGAGCCCCTACAATGAGCAGTTCTTC. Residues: CASSPFGGSPYNEQFF.

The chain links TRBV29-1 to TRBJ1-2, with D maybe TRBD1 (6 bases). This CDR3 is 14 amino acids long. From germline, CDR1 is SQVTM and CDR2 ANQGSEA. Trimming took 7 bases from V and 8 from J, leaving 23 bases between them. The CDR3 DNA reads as TGCAGCGCCCGTAAGGGTAGCGGGGGCGAGGGCTACACCTTC. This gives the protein CSARKGSGGEGYTF.

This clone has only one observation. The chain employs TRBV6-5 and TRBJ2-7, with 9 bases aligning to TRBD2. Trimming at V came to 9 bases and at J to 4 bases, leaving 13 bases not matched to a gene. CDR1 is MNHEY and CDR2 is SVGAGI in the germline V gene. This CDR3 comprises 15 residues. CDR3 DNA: TGTGCCAGTAAGGGCGGGAGGGCCTGGGCTTACGAGCAGTACTTC. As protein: CASKGGRAWAYEQYF.

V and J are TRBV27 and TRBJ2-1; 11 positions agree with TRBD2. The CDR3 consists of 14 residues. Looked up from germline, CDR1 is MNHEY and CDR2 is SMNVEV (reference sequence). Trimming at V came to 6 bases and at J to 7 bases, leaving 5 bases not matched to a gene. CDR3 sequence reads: CASSLAGGLNEQFF. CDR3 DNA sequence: TGTGCCAGCAGCTTAGCGGGAGGGTTAAATGAGCAGTTCTTC.

CDR3 sequence: CAWSGGLAGGYEQYF. The DNA for the CDR3 is TGTGCCTGGAGTGGGGGACTAGCGGGAGGCTACGAGCAGTACTTC. V usage is TRBV30 and J usage is TRBJ2-7; 15 nucleotides agree with TRBD2. The length of the CDR3 is 15 residues. CDR1 is GTSNPN, CDR2 SVGIG, per germline (reference sequence). V was clipped by 1 base and J by 3 bases; unmatched bases: 1.